This T cell receptor (beta chain) stems from a study of blood T cells in healthy people across ages. A note on this clonotype: Its antigen is undetermined. The junction departs from the called germline gene at one end, perhaps through a read error.

Peripheral blood from each donor was collected in a volume of approximately 10 milliliters. Germline values: CDR1 LGHDT, CDR2 YNNKEL (reference sequence). The CDR3 is 15 residues long. General study findings and limits: Relative to aged donors, long-lived donors carried more naive CD4+ cells and displayed higher diversity.

Combining a sample-barcoded 5' primer with a J-beta primer mix, a second PCR ran for 7 to 11 cycles. Each TCR beta cDNA got a 12-nucleotide random molecular identifier. Each of the samples gave a minimum of 2.5 million paired-end reads that contained CDR3. In TCRdb, the 5' RACE reads were re-called with MiXCR into one record per CDR3 protein. Here the sample spans about 1,400,000 distinct CDR3 sequences, around 59% being singletons. The sequence came from a man aged 18 to 30 in good health. The rearrangement links TRBV3-1 to TRBJ2-5; D is perhaps TRBD2 (6 bases). The sample was blood. The CDR3 region has the DNA TGTGCCGGCAGCCAAGACGGAGGGAACCTAGAGACCCAGTACTTC. Protein: CAGSQDGGNLETQYF.